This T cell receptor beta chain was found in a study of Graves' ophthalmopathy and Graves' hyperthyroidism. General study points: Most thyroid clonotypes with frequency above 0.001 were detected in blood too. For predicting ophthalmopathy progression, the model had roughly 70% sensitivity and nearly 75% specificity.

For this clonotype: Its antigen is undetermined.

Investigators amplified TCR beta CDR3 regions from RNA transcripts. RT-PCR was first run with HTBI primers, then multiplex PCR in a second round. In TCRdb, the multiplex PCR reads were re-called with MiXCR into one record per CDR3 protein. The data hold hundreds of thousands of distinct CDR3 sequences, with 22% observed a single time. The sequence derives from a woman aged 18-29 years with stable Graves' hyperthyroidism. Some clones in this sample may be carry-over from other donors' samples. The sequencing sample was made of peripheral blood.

The CDR3 coding sequence is TGTGCCAGCAGCCAAGATCGGGGGGGGCCGTTCGGGGAGCTGTTTTTT. It is translated as CASSQDRGGPFGELFF. The chain employs TRBV3-1 and TRBJ2-2, with 8 nucleotides matching TRBD2. The CDR3 has 16 amino acids. Unmatched junction bases numbered 7, after V lost 0 bases and J lost 7 bases. Germline V gene lookup returns CDR1 LGHDT and CDR2 YNNKEL (reference sequence).